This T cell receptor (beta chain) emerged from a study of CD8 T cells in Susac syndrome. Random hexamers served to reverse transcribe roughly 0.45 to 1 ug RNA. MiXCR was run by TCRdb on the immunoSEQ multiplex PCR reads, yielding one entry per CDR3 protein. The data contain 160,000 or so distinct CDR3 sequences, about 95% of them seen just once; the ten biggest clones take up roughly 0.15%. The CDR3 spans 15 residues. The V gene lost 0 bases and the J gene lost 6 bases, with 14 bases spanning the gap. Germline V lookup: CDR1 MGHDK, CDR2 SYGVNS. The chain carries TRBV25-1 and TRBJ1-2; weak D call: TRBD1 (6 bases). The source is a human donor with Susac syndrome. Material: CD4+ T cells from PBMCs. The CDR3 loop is CASSEYSRGVHGYTF. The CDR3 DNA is TGTGCCAGCAGTGAATATTCGAGGGGGGTGCATGGCTACACCTTC.